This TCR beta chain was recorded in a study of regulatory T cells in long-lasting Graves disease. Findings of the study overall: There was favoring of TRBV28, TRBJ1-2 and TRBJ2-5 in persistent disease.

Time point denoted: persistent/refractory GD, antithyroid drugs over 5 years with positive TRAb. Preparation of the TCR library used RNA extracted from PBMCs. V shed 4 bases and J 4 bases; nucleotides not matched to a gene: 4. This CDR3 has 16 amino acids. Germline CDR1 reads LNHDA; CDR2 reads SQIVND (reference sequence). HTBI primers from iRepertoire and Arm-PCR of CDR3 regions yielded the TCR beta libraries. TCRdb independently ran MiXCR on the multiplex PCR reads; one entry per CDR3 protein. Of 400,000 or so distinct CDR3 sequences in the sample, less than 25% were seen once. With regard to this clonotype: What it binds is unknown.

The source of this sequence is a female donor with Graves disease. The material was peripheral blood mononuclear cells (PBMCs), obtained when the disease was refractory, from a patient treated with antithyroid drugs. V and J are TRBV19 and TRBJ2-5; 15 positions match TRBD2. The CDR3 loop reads CASSTGTSGRIETQYF. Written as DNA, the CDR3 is TGTGCCAGTAGTACCGGGACTAGCGGGAGGATAGAGACCCAGTACTTC.